These 7 T cell receptor beta chains originate from one sample sequenced in a study of OX40 agonist ivuxolimab in advanced cancers. Sequencing was performed with immunoSEQ multiplex PCR; in TCRdb, only in-frame clones are kept and a portion is missing. The sample carries tens of thousands of clones, around 80% recorded once. The sample here was CD4+ or CD8+ T cells sorted from blood, taken in a trial of the OX40 agonist ivuxolimab. These receptors all stem from an adult with an advanced solid tumor such as melanoma, head and neck, liver or kidney cancer.

The genes are TRBV2 and TRBJ1-1; unclear D gene. Germline assignment: CDR1 SNHLY and CDR2 FYNNEI. The length of the CDR3 is 12 residues. Between the trimmed V and J ends, which lost 4 bases and 10 bases, there was a span of 13 bases. CDR3 region: CASSGERARAFF. The CDR3 bases are TGTGCCAGCAGTGGGGAGCGGGCGAGAGCTTTCTTT.

The V call is TRBV5-6, the J call TRBJ1-5; 7 bases match TRBD1. V dropped 3 bases and J dropped 1; count of bases not matched to a gene: 4. This CDR3 region has 15 residues. The germline gives CDR1 SGHDT, CDR2 YYEEEE. The CDR3: CASSSTGASNQPQHF. For the CDR3, the DNA is TGTGCCAGCAGCTCCACAGGGGCCAGCAATCAGCCCCAGCATTTT.

The chain couples TRBV29-1 to TRBJ2-3; weak D call: TRBD1 (6 bases). The CDR3 is 12 amino acids. Trimming removed 7 bases from V and 4 bases from J, with 12 bases in between. Germline loops: CDR1 SQVTM, CDR2 ANQGSEA. In DNA form, the CDR3 reads TGCAGCGAAATACAGGGTTCAGATACGCAGTATTTT. It is translated as CSEIQGSDTQYF.

This chain joins TRBV7-9 and TRBJ2-7, with 9 positions matching TRBD1. The CDR3 has 13 residues. V lost 4 bases to trimming and J lost 6 bases; unmatched junction nucleotides: 4. Per the germline V gene, CDR1 is SEHNR and CDR2 is FQNEAQ (reference sequence). The CDR3 region is CASSWGTGREQYF. In nucleotides, the CDR3 is TGTGCCAGCAGCTGGGGGACAGGGCGCGAGCAGTACTTC.

The chain combines TRBV25-1 with TRBJ1-2; no firm D call. Germline V gene data show CDR1 as MGHDK and CDR2 as SYGVNS. V was clipped by 6 bases and J by 4 bases, with 12 bases between them. The CDR3 is 13 amino acids. CDR3 loop: CASSGEFRYGYTF. Written as DNA, the CDR3 is TGTGCCAGCAGCGGAGAATTCCGCTATGGCTACACCTTC.

This chain connects TRBV5-1 to TRBJ2-6, with a weak D call TRBD1 (5 bases). Trimming took 8 bases from V and 1 from J, leaving 19 bases between them. The CDR3 runs 17 residues. In germline, CDR1 is SGHRS, CDR2 YFSETQ. CDR3 sequence (DNA): TGCGCCAGAACCTTGGTGCACCCAGGGTCTGGGGCCAACGTCCTGACTTTC. Its translation: CARTLVHPGSGANVLTF.

The chain combines TRBV29-1 with TRBJ1-1; D gene ambiguous. Germline V lookup: CDR1 SQVTM, CDR2 ANQGSEA. The length of the CDR3 is 12 residues. The V end lost 3 bases, the J end lost 5 bases, and 10 bases lay between the germline ends. The CDR3 sequence is CSVDWYGTEAFF. CDR3 DNA sequence: TGCAGCGTTGACTGGTACGGGACTGAAGCTTTCTTT. Full variable domain (rest looked up from reference TRBV29-1 and TRBJ1-1): SAVISQKPSRDICQRGTSLTIQCQVDSQVTMMFWYRQQPGQSLTLIATANQGSEATYESGFVIDKFPISRPNLTFSTLTVSNMSPEDSSIYLCSVDWYGTEAFFGQGTRLTVV.